This TCR beta chain comes out of a study of tumor and adjacent non-tumor tissue in lung cancer. This clonotype was counted ten times or more. The template was RNA from unsorted bulk tissue. Germline CDR1 DFQATT, CDR2 SNEGSKA (reference sequence). Deletions cut 0 bases from V and 2 bases from J, with 10 bases between. CDR3 size: 14 residues. Three rounds of nested PCR, following a modified ARM-PCR protocol, produced the TCRbeta library. TCRdb re-called the multiplex PCR reads with MiXCR, one entry per CDR3 protein. The sample yields about 200,000 distinct CDR3 sequences, 70% to 75% seen once. This receptor was taken from a man in his 60s with non-small cell lung cancer. Sequenced input: lung tumor tissue. The chain uses TRBV20-1 and TRBJ2-5; weak D call: TRBD2 (6 bases). DNA for the CDR3: TGCAGTGCTAGAGATAGACTAGGACAAGAGACCCAGTACTTC. It codes for CSARDRLGQETQYF.